This entry describes one T cell receptor beta chain. Its specificity is not known. This entry belongs to a study of cytomegalovirus exposure and HLA in healthy donors. Overall study context: Both the approximately 120 validation repertoires and the roughly 700 first-cohort repertoires used the same platform, as reported by a later analysis. Study-level points and caveats: Rarity marked most TCR sequences, yet some public TCRs occurred in many donors. The classifier reportedly diagnosed cytomegalovirus status with high sensitivity and specificity.

Measured with immunoSEQ multiplex PCR; TCRdb has only the in-frame clones, and not every one. The sample holds tens of thousands of clones, about 93% seen once. This CDR3 is built from 14 residues. Germline-derived CDR1 and CDR2 are SGHTA and FQGNSA. V was pared by 1 base and J by 7 bases, with 11 bases between. The donors were part of the roughly 130-subject validation cohort, which stood apart from the approximately 700-subject first cohort. The sequenced material came from PBMCs. The sequence came from a man between 18 and 35 years old in good health and CMV-seronegative. V is TRBV7-2 and J is TRBJ2-1; D uncertain. In DNA, the CDR3 is TGTGCCAGCAGCTTAGAGGCTTCCAGGAATGAGCAGTTCTTC. Translated, it gives CASSLEASRNEQFF.